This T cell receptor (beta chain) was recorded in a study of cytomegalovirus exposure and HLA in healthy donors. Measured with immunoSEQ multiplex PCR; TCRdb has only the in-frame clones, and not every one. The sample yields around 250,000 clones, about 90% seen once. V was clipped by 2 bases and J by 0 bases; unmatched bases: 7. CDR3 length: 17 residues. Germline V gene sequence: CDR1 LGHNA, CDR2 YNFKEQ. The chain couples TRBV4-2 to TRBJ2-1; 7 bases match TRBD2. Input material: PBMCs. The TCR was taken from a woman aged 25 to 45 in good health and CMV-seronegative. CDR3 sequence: CASSQFSGSSSYNEQFF. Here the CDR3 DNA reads TGTGCCAGCAGCCAATTTAGCGGGTCGAGCTCCTACAATGAGCAGTTCTTC.